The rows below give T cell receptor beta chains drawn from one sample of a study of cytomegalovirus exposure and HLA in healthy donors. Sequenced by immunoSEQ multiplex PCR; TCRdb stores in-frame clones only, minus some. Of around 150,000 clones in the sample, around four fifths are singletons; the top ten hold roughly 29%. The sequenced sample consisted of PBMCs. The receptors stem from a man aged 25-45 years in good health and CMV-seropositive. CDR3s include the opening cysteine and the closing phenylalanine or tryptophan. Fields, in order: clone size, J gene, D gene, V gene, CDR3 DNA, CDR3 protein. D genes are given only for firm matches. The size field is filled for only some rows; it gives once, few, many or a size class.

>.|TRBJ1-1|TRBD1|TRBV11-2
TGTGCCAGCAGCCCAGGACAGGGGAAAGCTTTCTTT
CASSPGQGKAFF
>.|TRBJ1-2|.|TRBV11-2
TGTGCCAGCAGCTTCCTAGGGAGCCTGGAGGATGGCTACACCTTC
CASSFLGSLEDGYTF
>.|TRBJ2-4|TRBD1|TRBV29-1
TGCAGCGCGACGGACAGGGAAAAAAACATTCAGTACTTC
CSATDREKNIQYF
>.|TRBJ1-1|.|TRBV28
TGTGCCAGCAGTTCCGGGACAAGCCCCCGAGCTTTCTTT
CASSSGTSPRAFF
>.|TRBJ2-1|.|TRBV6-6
TGTGCCAGCAGCGACCCCGGACAGCACAATGAGCAGTTCTTC
CASSDPGQHNEQFF
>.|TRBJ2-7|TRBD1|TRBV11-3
TGTGCCAGCAGCCTGGGACAGGGCCCCTACGAGCAGTACTTC
CASSLGQGPYEQYF
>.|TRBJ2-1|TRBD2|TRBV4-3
TGCGCCAGCAGCCTCGACGGGACTAGGTACAATGAGCAGTTCTTC
CASSLDGTRYNEQFF
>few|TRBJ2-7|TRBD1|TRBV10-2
TGCGCCAGCAGCCATGGCCTTACAGGGGGCAACGAGCAGTACTTC
CASSHGLTGGNEQYF
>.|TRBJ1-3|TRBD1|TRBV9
TGTGCCAGCAGCGTAGCTGGGACAGCAGGAAACACCATATATTTT
CASSVAGTAGNTIYF
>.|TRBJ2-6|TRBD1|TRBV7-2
TGTGCCAGCAGCCCAGACGGGCCAGGGGGCAACTCTGGGGCCAACGTCCTGACTTTC
CASSPDGPGGNSGANVLTF
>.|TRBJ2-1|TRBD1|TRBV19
TGTGCCAGTATCCCTACGACAGGGATTGGTGAGCAGTTCTTC
CASIPTTGIGEQFF
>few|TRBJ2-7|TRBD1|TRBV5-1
TGCGCCAGCAGCTTGGGGGACAGGGGACTCTACGAGCAGTACTTC
CASSLGDRGLYEQYF
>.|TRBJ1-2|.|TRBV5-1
TGCGCCAGCAGCTTGTCAGCGGATGACTATGGCTACACCTTC
CASSLSADDYGYTF
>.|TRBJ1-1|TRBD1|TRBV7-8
TGTGCCAGCAGCCGGAGGACAGGGATTGAAGCTTTCTTT
CASSRRTGIEAFF
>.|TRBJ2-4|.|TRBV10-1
TGCGCCAGCAGTGAGTCAGGGGGAAACATTCAGTACTTC
CASSESGGNIQYF
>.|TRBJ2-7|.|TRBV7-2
TGTGCCAGCAGCTTGCGGGTCCTAAGCTCCTACGAGCAGTACTTC
CASSLRVLSSYEQYF
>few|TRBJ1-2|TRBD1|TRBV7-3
TGTGCCAGCAGCCCTACGGGACAGGGGTATGGCTACACCTTC
CASSPTGQGYGYTF
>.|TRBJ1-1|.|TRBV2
TGTGCCAGCAGTCAATTGAACACTGAAGCTTTCTTT
CASSQLNTEAFF
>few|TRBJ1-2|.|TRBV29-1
TGCAGCGTTGATCAGGGTGGATATGGCTACACCTTC
CSVDQGGYGYTF
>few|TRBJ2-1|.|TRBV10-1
TGCGCCAGCAGTGAGTTAGCTTCCTACAATGAGCAGTTCTTC
CASSELASYNEQFF
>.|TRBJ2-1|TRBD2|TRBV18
TGTGCCAGCTCACTCGGGACTAGCGACTACAATGAGCAGTTCTTC
CASSLGTSDYNEQFF